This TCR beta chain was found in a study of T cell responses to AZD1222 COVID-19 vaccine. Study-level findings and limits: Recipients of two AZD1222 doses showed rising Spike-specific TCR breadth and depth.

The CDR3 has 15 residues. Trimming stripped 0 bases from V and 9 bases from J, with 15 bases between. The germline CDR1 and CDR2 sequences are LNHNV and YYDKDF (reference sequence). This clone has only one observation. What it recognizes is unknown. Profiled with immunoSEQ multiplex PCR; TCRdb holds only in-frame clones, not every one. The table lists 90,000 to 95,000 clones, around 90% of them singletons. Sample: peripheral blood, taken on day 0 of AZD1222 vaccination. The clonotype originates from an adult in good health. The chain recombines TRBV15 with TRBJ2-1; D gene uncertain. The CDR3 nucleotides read TGTGCCACCAGCAGAGAAGGGTTGGCAACATTTGAGCAGTTCTTC. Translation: CATSREGLATFEQFF.